This TCR beta chain stems from a study of Graves' ophthalmopathy and Graves' hyperthyroidism. Patients were excluded if they had other autoimmune diseases or uncontrolled infections, and likewise if pregnancy or lactation applied. Diagnosis was based on clinical symptoms, serum thyroxine, TRAb, thyroid ultrasound and orbital computed tomography. As the template, RNA transcripts were used to amplify TCR beta CDR3 regions. First-round RT-PCR employed HTBI primers, with a second-round multiplex PCR after it. MiXCR, applied by TCRdb to the multiplex PCR reads, yields one record per CDR3 protein. This sample has 150,000 to 200,000 distinct CDR3 sequences, with around two fifths found just once. Sequencing was performed on peripheral blood. The TCR sequence derives from a woman between 35 and 50 years old with Graves' ophthalmopathy.

CDR3 bases: TGTGCCAGCAGCCTTAGTCCTACGGGGGAGACCCAGTACTTC. This encodes CASSLSPTGETQYF. V usage is TRBV7-2 and J usage is TRBJ2-5; weak D call: TRBD2 (5 bases). The V end was cut by 5 bases, the J end by 5 bases, with 15 bases between. CDR1 SGHTA and CDR2 FQGNSA come from the germline V gene. The CDR3 runs 14 residues.